A selection of T cell receptor beta chains follows, all from one sample in a study of T cell responses to AZD1222 COVID-19 vaccine. Sequencing was performed with immunoSEQ multiplex PCR; in TCRdb, only in-frame clones are kept and a portion is missing. The data hold 95,000 to 150,000 clones, with 85% to 90% observed a single time. The material was peripheral blood, obtained on day 0 of AZD1222 vaccination. These receptors all stem from an adult in good health. Each CDR3 is given with its conserved first and last residue. Each record gives: V gene, J gene, CDR3 protein.

TRBV5-4	TRBJ2-1	CASSSTSELYNEQFF
TRBV4-3	TRBJ1-1	CASSRGTGGGLNTEAFF
TRBV5-6	TRBJ2-7	CASSGAGGSHF
TRBV6-2/TRBV6-3	TRBJ2-7	CASSYPGGMRYEQYF
TRBV6-2/TRBV6-3	TRBJ1-2	CASSYLEGDYGYTF
TRBV7-6	TRBJ1-4	CASSIDGGGLNEKLFF
TRBV7-2	TRBJ2-1	CASGQGPSREQFF
TRBV28	TRBJ2-1	CATLRGVNDNEQFF
TRBV9	TRBJ2-7	CASSATGDEQYF
TRBV6-1	TRBJ1-6	CASSAGQGAGISPLHF
TRBV24-1	TRBJ1-5	CATSDPWGNQPQHF
TRBV7-2	TRBJ2-5	CASSSGLAGGETQYF
TRBV5-4	TRBJ2-7	CASSSTGSYEQYF
TRBV29-1	TRBJ2-3	CSAIHSGPFTDTQYF
TRBV27	TRBJ1-1	CASSPVRFRGEAFF
TRBV28	TRBJ1-3	CASRIMRANTIYF
TRBV19	TRBJ1-1	CASSLLYGRGTEAFF
TRBV4-3	TRBJ2-7	CASSQGTGDYEQYF
TRBV5-1	TRBJ1-1	CASSLRGGNTEAFF
TRBV7-9	TRBJ2-2	CASPNPPPGDTGELFF
TRBV11-2	TRBJ1-4	CASSLGPSHSEKLFF
TRBV5-5	TRBJ1-1	CASSLAGGGTEAFF
TRBV4-2	TRBJ2-7	CASSQGPYEQYF
TRBV27	TRBJ1-2	CASSGSYYGYTF
TRBV21-1	TRBJ1-5	CASRLGGPGNQPQHF
TRBV9	TRBJ2-3	CASSVGSGQDTQYF
TRBV5-5	TRBJ1-2	CASSEGVLTGVDGYTF
TRBV19	TRBJ2-6	CASSIATLAEGGGGANVLTF
TRBV2	TRBJ2-7	CASKGDWDEQYF
TRBV7-8	TRBJ2-1	CASSFRRQGIGNEQFF
TRBV5-1	TRBJ1-3	CASSPAPWGGNTIYF
TRBV11-2	TRBJ2-1	CASSSRLINEQFF
TRBV10-3	TRBJ1-2	CAITSTGGAYTF
TRBV28	TRBJ2-1	CASSKWGFGDEQFF
TRBV13	TRBJ1-5	CASSLPGGGGNQPQHF
TRBV7-6	TRBJ2-3	CASSPGLSLADTQYF
TRBV3-1/TRBV3-2	TRBJ1-6	CASSSSLTSPLHF
TRBV18	TRBJ1-4	CASSPGTERNEKLFF
TRBV5-1	TRBJ2-5	CASRPDRGRETQYF
TRBV13	TRBJ2-7	CASSLGLGLEQYF
TRBV27	TRBJ2-3	CASSSEGARDTQYF
TRBV24-1	TRBJ2-3	CATREAASTDTQYF
TRBV19	TRBJ1-6	CASSPVGDRSPLHF
TRBV4-2	TRBJ1-1	CASSQDVRGYTEAFF
TRBV6-2/TRBV6-3	TRBJ2-7	CASSRQGPYEQYF
TRBV7-9	TRBJ1-2	CASSVDRGHGYTF
TRBV2	TRBJ2-7	CASDGTGGYEQYF
TRBV3-1/TRBV3-2	TRBJ2-3	CASSQDDGVDTQYF
TRBV29-1	TRBJ2-1	CSVDQTGLNNEQFF
TRBV5-5	TRBJ1-5	CASSFGGLGNQPQHF
TRBV24-1	TRBJ1-5	CATSDATGGIGQPQHF
TRBV28	TRBJ1-4	CASSSAGSRAEKLFF